The next 22 T cell receptor beta chains were all read from a single sample in a study of siplizumab effects on memory and regulatory T cells. Produced via immunoSEQ multiplex PCR; TCRdb's table is partial and in-frame only. This sample carries 70,000 to 90,000 clones, more than 80% of them seen once, and the ten largest clones take approximately 15%. Sequenced material: CD4+ T cells sorted from blood. These receptors were collected from a human donor in good health.

The chain is built from TRBV11-3 and TRBJ2-7; D is unresolved. Deletions cut 0 bases from V and 3 bases from J, with 3 bases between. This CDR3 is built from 12 residues. From germline, CDR1 is SGHNT and CDR2 YENEEA. CDR3 DNA sequence: TGTGCCAGCAGCTTAGAGGGCTACGAGCAGTACTTC. Protein: CASSLEGYEQYF.

The chain recombines TRBV6-5 with TRBJ2-3; TRBD2 is a possible D gene (5 bases). Germline lookup yields CDR1 MNHEY and CDR2 SVGAGI. The CDR3 sequence is 15 residues long. Trimming took off 8 bases at V and 5 bases at J, with 20 bases between the two ends. The CDR3 region is CASGSGLVSQDTQYF. The CDR3 bases are TGTGCCAGCGGGTCCGGACTGGTCTCACAAGATACGCAGTATTTT.

This chain links TRBV14 with TRBJ2-7; D is uncertain. Looked up from germline, CDR1 is SGHDN and CDR2 is FVKESK. The CDR3 runs 13 residues. Trimming cost V 1 base and J 3 bases, with 7 bases left between them. CDR3 bases: TGTGCCAGCAGCCAAGTGCGGAGCTACGAGCAGTACTTC. It is translated as CASSQVRSYEQYF.

The CDR3 reads CASSLSRGGEKLFF. CDR3 DNA: TGCGCCAGCAGCTTATCCAGGGGGGGTGAAAAACTGTTTTTT. The chain uses TRBV5-1 and TRBJ1-4, with 7 bases matching TRBD1. Germline V gene sequence: CDR1 SGHRS, CDR2 YFSETQ. V lost 2 bases to trimming and J lost 7 bases; unmatched junction nucleotides: 5. The CDR3 is made up of 14 amino acids.

The chain combines TRBV11-2 with TRBJ1-2; D is unresolved. Germline values: CDR1 SGHAT, CDR2 FQNNGV. CDR3 length: 15 residues. Trimming cost V 3 bases and J 1 base, with 12 bases left between them. This CDR3 reads CASSFSAISNYGYTF. CDR3 nucleotides: TGTGCCAGCAGCTTTTCGGCGATTAGTAACTATGGCTACACCTTC.

This rearrangement joins TRBV10-3 to TRBJ2-5; TRBD1 matches 7 bases. J lost 0 bases, V lost 8 bases, and 6 bases had no gene match. The germline CDR1 and CDR2 sequences are ENHRY and SYGVKD. This CDR3 spans 14 amino acids. The CDR3 loop reads CAIGAGGDQETQYF. The CDR3 coding sequence is TGTGCCATCGGGGCAGGGGGAGACCAAGAGACCCAGTACTTC.

The chain's CDR3 is CAWRGVGTSGMYEQFF. As DNA, the CDR3 is TGTGCCTGGAGAGGCGTTGGGACTAGCGGGATGTATGAGCAGTTCTTC. This sequence joins TRBV30 and TRBJ2-1; 13 bases are shared with TRBD2. With V trimmed by 3 bases and J by 8 bases, 10 bases remained unmatched. Germline V gene lookup returns CDR1 GTSNPN and CDR2 SVGIG (reference sequence). The CDR3 extends over 16 amino acids.

The CDR3 loop reads CASSPNPRPRGEQYF. The CDR3 region has the DNA TGTGCCAGCAGCCCCAACCCTCGACCCCGGGGGGAGCAGTACTTC. The chain uses TRBV11-2 and TRBJ2-7; D might be TRBD2 (6 bases). Deletions cut 5 bases from V and 7 bases from J, with 21 bases between. This CDR3 region has 15 residues. Germline V CDR1 and CDR2: SGHAT, FQNNGV.

The chain couples TRBV19 to TRBJ1-5; 9 bases map to TRBD1. The CDR3 is made up of 18 amino acids. Germline V gene data show CDR1 as LNHDA and CDR2 as SQIVND (reference sequence). Germline trimming cut 2 bases from V and 5 bases from J; bases unmatched to any gene: 13. Here the CDR3 DNA reads TGTGCCAGTAGTATACCACCCTTCGGGACAGGGACATATCAGCCCCAGCATTTT. It encodes CASSIPPFGTGTYQPQHF.

This chain links TRBV28 with TRBJ1-2; D unclear. Germline CDR1 reads MDHEN; CDR2 reads SYDVKM. CDR3 length: 14 residues. With 3 bases removed from V and 7 bases from J, the gap between germline ends came to 15 bases. CDR3 loop: CASSLGWGKGGYTF. The CDR3 bases are TGTGCCAGCAGTTTGGGGTGGGGAAAAGGTGGCTACACCTTC.

This sequence joins TRBV7-8 and TRBJ2-7, with 13 bases lining up with TRBD2. Per the germline V gene, CDR1 is SGHVS and CDR2 is FQNEAQ. The CDR3 is 17 residues long. V shed 4 bases, J shed 0 bases, and the junction held 6 bases outside the gene matches. The CDR3 DNA reads TGTGCCAGCAGCTCCGGGACTAGCGGGGTTAGCTCCTACGAGCAGTACTTC. This translates into CASSSGTSGVSSYEQYF.

This clone was seen more than once but under ten times. The V call is TRBV25-1, the J call TRBJ1-5; maybe TRBD1 (6 bases). CDR3 length equals 13 residues. CDR1 and CDR2 from the germline V gene are MGHDK and SYGVNS. V was shortened by 6 bases and J by 5 bases, with 11 bases between the two germline ends. The CDR3 DNA reads as TGTGCCAGCAGACTACCAGGGGATCAGCCCCAGCATTTT. This codes for CASRLPGDQPQHF. The complete variable domain, with remaining parts taken from reference TRBV25-1 and TRBJ1-5, reads EADIYQTPRYLVIGTGKKITLECSQTMGHDKMYWYQQDPGMELHLIHYSYGVNSTEKGDLSSESTVSRIRTEHFPLTLESARPSHTSQYLCASRLPGDQPQHFGDGTRLSIL.

This CDR3 reads CASSEHRTAQETQYF. The DNA of the CDR3 is TGTGCCAGCAGCGAACACCGGACAGCACAAGAGACCCAGTACTTC. The chain couples TRBV9 to TRBJ2-5, with a weak D call TRBD1 (6 bases). Trimming pared 3 bases from V and 2 bases from J, leaving 14 bases between. Per germline, CDR1 SGDLS and CDR2 YYNGEE. The CDR3 loop spans 15 amino acids.

V usage is TRBV2 and J usage is TRBJ1-5, with 9 nucleotides matching TRBD1. Germline V gives CDR1 SNHLY, CDR2 FYNNEI. The trim removed 5 bases at V and 2 bases at J, leaving 1 base unmatched. This CDR3 region has 14 residues. CDR3 loop: CASSRQGGNQPQHF. The CDR3 nucleotides read TGTGCCAGCAGTCGACAGGGGGGCAATCAGCCCCAGCATTTT.

This chain connects TRBV7-2 to TRBJ2-2; D gene unclear. V was pared by 2 bases and J by 9 bases, with 4 bases between. The CDR3 covers 11 residues. The germline V gene has CDR1 SGHTA and CDR2 FQGNSA. CDR3 in amino acids: CASSLSRELFF. The CDR3 DNA reads as TGTGCCAGCAGCTTAAGTCGGGAGCTGTTTTTT.

V usage is TRBV6-1 and J usage is TRBJ1-4; D not resolved. The germline V gene encodes CDR1 MNHNS and CDR2 SASEGT. Trimming removed 7 bases from V and 8 bases from J, with 14 bases in between. The length of the CDR3 is 13 residues. CDR3 coding DNA: TGTGCCAGCAAACCGGGCGTGGGCGAAAAACTGTTTTTT. Translation: CASKPGVGEKLFF.

The genes are TRBV6-1 and TRBJ2-7; no clear D gene. Germline-derived CDR1 and CDR2 are MNHNS and SASEGT. The V end lost 0 bases, the J end lost 3 bases, and 9 bases lay between the germline ends. This CDR3 region has 14 residues. CDR3 DNA: TGTGCCAGCAGTGAAGCGGGCCAGGACTACGAGCAGTACTTC. As protein: CASSEAGQDYEQYF.

The chain is built from TRBV10-3 and TRBJ2-2; TRBD2 matches at 7 bases. Germline CDR1 and CDR2: ENHRY and SYGVKD. CDR3 length: 14 amino acids. V gave up 8 bases and J gave up 5 bases; unmatched junction bases: 8. The CDR3 DNA is TGTGCCATCGCTAGGGACTACCAGACCGGGGAGCTGTTTTTT. Protein: CAIARDYQTGELFF.

The chain combines TRBV2 with TRBJ2-6; no clear D. The CDR3 has 12 residues. Germline V gives CDR1 SNHLY, CDR2 FYNNEI. With 7 bases removed from V and 2 bases from J, the gap between germline ends came to 3 bases. The CDR3 spells CASTTGANVLTF. CDR3 bases: TGTGCCAGCACTACTGGGGCCAACGTCCTGACTTTC.

V usage is TRBV29-1 and J usage is TRBJ2-5, with D tentatively TRBD1 (7 bases). V lost 6 bases, J lost 5 bases, and 13 bases lay in between. The V gene's germline CDR1 is SQVTM and CDR2 ANQGSEA. CDR3 length: 12 residues. CDR3 in amino acids: CSVGGTAETQYF. CDR3 DNA sequence: TGCAGCGTCGGCGGGACAGCGGAGACCCAGTACTTC.

CDR3 sequence reads: CAISERDRGRPYEQYF. In DNA, the CDR3 is TGTGCCATCAGTGAACGGGACCGGGGCAGACCCTACGAGCAGTACTTC. J is TRBJ2-7 and V is TRBV10-3, with D perhaps assigned TRBD1 or TRBD2 (5 bases each). CDR1 ENHRY and CDR2 SYGVKD come from the germline V gene. CDR3 length equals 16 residues. Deletions cut 3 bases from V and 2 bases from J, with 17 bases between.

The gene calls are TRBV28 and TRBJ1-5, with D uncertain. The CDR3 spans 15 residues. V was clipped by 3 bases and J by 0 bases, with 9 bases between them. Germline CDR1 and CDR2: MDHEN and SYDVKM. The CDR3 sequence: CASSFTDYSNQPQHF. The CDR3 DNA is TGTGCCAGCAGTTTTACAGATTATAGCAATCAGCCCCAGCATTTT.